This TCR beta chain originates from a study of cytomegalovirus exposure and HLA in healthy donors. Vbeta (60) and Jbeta (13) primers were used in the PCR. TCRdb's table, derived via immunoSEQ multiplex PCR, lists solely in-frame clones and lacks some. The sample holds 45,000 to 60,000 clones. Germline CDR1 is SNHLY and CDR2 is FYNNEI. Trimming at V came to 9 bases and at J to 4 bases, leaving 15 bases not matched to a gene. The CDR3 spans 16 residues. Study conclusions and caveats: Of the V segments, some could not be distinguished, including TRBV6-2 and TRBV6-3, and were excluded. A likely sequencing artifact accounted for one observed cluster of highly shared sequence variants. While the bulk of TCR sequences proved rare, some public TCRs turned up in many donors.

Among the donors, all were healthy bone marrow donors. To note about this clone: As yet, its antigen is unknown.

The chain is built from TRBV2 and TRBJ1-2; TRBD1 matches at 9 bases. Sequenced material: PBMCs. This TCR was recovered from a male donor in good health and CMV-seronegative. This CDR3 reads CASSRPGQGIVYGYTF. The CDR3 DNA reads as TGTGCCAGTAGTCGTCCGGGACAGGGAATCGTCTATGGCTACACCTTC.